Following are 24 T cell receptor beta chains from one sample sequenced in a study of CD8+ T cells in alopecia areata. Extracted RNA was reverse transcribed, and the resulting cDNA served as sequencing template. The protocol was immunoSEQ multiplex PCR, while the TCRdb copy is restricted to in-frame clones and leaves out a portion. The sample includes roughly 120,000 clones, 55% to 65% of them seen just once. The specimen was CD4+ T cells sorted from blood. Source of these receptors: a human donor in good health.

J is TRBJ2-6 and V is TRBV7-9, with 8 bases that match TRBD1. Per the germline V gene, CDR1 is SEHNR and CDR2 is FQNEAQ (reference sequence). The junction had 2 bases not matched to a gene; V was cut back by 5 bases and J by 2 bases. The CDR3 extends over 15 amino acids. The CDR3 sequence: CASSPDRAGANVLTF. For the CDR3, the DNA is TGTGCCAGCAGCCCGGACAGGGCTGGGGCCAACGTCCTGACTTTC. Supplemented by reference TRBV7-9 and TRBJ2-6, the full variable domain reads DTGVSQNPRHKITKRGQNVTFRCDPISEHNRLYWYRQTLGQGPEFLTYFQNEAQLEKSRLLSDRFSAERPKGSFSTLEIQRTEQGDSAMYLCASSPDRAGANVLTFGAGSRLTVL.

This chain joins TRBV7-8 and TRBJ2-3; D is undetermined. V was clipped by 7 bases and J by 3 bases, with 11 bases between them. Germline values: CDR1 SGHVS, CDR2 FQNEAQ. The CDR3 has 13 residues. The CDR3 sequence: CASIGGSTDTQYF. In DNA form, the CDR3 reads TGTGCCAGCATCGGCGGAAGTACAGATACGCAGTATTTT.

This chain links TRBV7-2 with TRBJ1-2; no reliable D call. Germline assignment: CDR1 SGHTA and CDR2 FQGNSA. The CDR3 runs 13 residues. V was trimmed by 2 bases and J by 8 bases, leaving 12 bases between them. CDR3 sequence reads: CASSLSRSVGYTF. CDR3 bases: TGTGCCAGCAGCTTATCCAGAAGCGTCGGCTACACCTTC.

V usage is TRBV7-9 and J usage is TRBJ1-6; perhaps TRBD1 as D (6 bases). The V and J ends lost 0 bases and 6 bases respectively, with 9 bases between them. There are 15 residues in the CDR3. Germline V gene sequence: CDR1 SEHNR, CDR2 FQNEAQ (reference sequence). The CDR3 spells CASSLASGVNSPLHF. The CDR3 bases are TGTGCCAGCAGCTTAGCCTCAGGGGTTAATTCACCCCTCCACTTT.

The chain recombines TRBV25-1 with TRBJ1-5; no clear D gene. V dropped 3 bases and J dropped 4 bases, with 13 bases sitting between them. CDR1 and CDR2 (germline): MGHDK, SYGVNS. This CDR3 contains 15 residues. DNA of the CDR3: TGTGCCAGCAGTGATTCGTCGCCAGCTAATCAGCCCCAGCATTTT. Its protein is CASSDSSPANQPQHF.

The CDR3: CAWSVGTYNEQFF. The CDR3 region has the DNA TGTGCCTGGAGTGTAGGGACCTACAATGAGCAGTTCTTC. The rearrangement links TRBV30 to TRBJ2-1, with D unresolved. The CDR3 contains 13 residues. Germline-derived CDR1 and CDR2 are GTSNPN and SVGIG (reference sequence). Trimming shortened V by 0 bases and J by 2 bases, and 5 bases separated the two germline ends.

This sequence joins TRBV29-1 and TRBJ1-1, with D hard to call. V was trimmed by 0 bases and J by 1 base, leaving 6 bases between them. Germline V gene lookup returns CDR1 SQVTM and CDR2 ANQGSEA. The CDR3 is 13 residues long. CDR3 bases: TGCAGCGTTGAAGATTCAACGAACACTGAAGCTTTCTTT. Its protein is CSVEDSTNTEAFF.

The rearrangement links TRBV18 to TRBJ1-5, with unresolved D. Between the trimmed V and J ends, which lost 1 base and 7 bases, there was a span of 14 bases. Per the germline V gene, CDR1 is KGHSH and CDR2 is LQKENI. The length of the CDR3 is 15 residues. CDR3 in DNA: TGTGCCAGCTCACCACTGCCAGGTCAACCCCAGCCCCAGCATTTT. Protein: CASSPLPGQPQPQHF. The entire variable domain, with the rest obtained from reference TRBV18 and TRBJ1-5, is as follows: NAGVMQNPRHLVRRRGQEARLRCSPMKGHSHVYWYRQLPEEGLKFMVYLQKENIIDESGMPKERFSAEFPKEGPSILRIQQVVRGDSAAYFCASSPLPGQPQPQHFGDGTRLSIL.

This chain uses TRBV7-9 with TRBJ1-1; D is undetermined. Germline loops: CDR1 SEHNR, CDR2 FQNEAQ (reference sequence). CDR3 length: 14 amino acids. Trimming cost V 3 bases and J 8 bases, with 16 bases left between them. The CDR3 DNA reads TGTGCCAGCAGCTTCACCTTCGGACCGGGAGAAGCTTTCTTT. Encoded protein: CASSFTFGPGEAFF.

The chain carries TRBV30 and TRBJ2-1; 8 bases are shared with TRBD1. The CDR3 contains 13 residues. Germline V gives CDR1 GTSNPN, CDR2 SVGIG (reference sequence). The J segment lost 1 base and the V segment lost 7 bases, leaving 3 bases of the junction unmatched. In nucleotides, the CDR3 is TGTGCCTTCGACAGGGGTTCCTACAATGAGCAGTTCTTC. This codes for CAFDRGSYNEQFF.

The chain carries TRBV5-1 and TRBJ2-2; a weak D match, TRBD1 (5 bases). Germline values: CDR1 SGHRS, CDR2 YFSETQ. V was cut by 5 bases and J by 8 bases, with 16 bases left in between. CDR3 length equals 14 residues. CDR3 region: CASRFGTGQGELFF. The DNA for the CDR3 is TGCGCCAGCAGATTTGGTACAGGCCAGGGGGAGCTGTTTTTT.

This clone was detected only a few times. The gene calls are TRBV29-1 and TRBJ1-1, with 8 bases aligning to TRBD1. The CDR3 contains 11 residues. Germline V gene sequence: CDR1 SQVTM, CDR2 ANQGSEA. Trimming at V came to 6 bases and at J to 6 bases, leaving 3 bases not matched to a gene. The CDR3 is CSVGTGPEAFF. As DNA, the CDR3 is TGCAGCGTCGGGACAGGTCCTGAAGCTTTCTTT.

The chain is built from TRBV30 and TRBJ2-7; maybe TRBD2 (5 bases). Trimming cost V 0 bases and J 11 bases, with 11 bases left between them. CDR1 and CDR2 from the germline V gene are GTSNPN and SVGIG (reference sequence). This CDR3 contains 11 residues. In DNA, the CDR3 is TGTGCCTGGAGTGTACTCGACGGGGAGTACTTC. Encoded protein: CAWSVLDGEYF.

This CDR3 reads CASSQRLANEQFF. Written as DNA, the CDR3 is TGCGCCAGCAGCCAGAGACTGGCAAATGAGCAGTTCTTC. The V gene is TRBV4-1, the J gene TRBJ2-1; D remains ambiguous. Trimming took 3 bases from V and 7 from J, leaving 10 bases between them. There are 13 residues in the CDR3. Germline V gene lookup returns CDR1 MGHRA and CDR2 YSYEKL.

V is TRBV18 and J is TRBJ1-1; TRBD1 matches at 8 bases. V lost 2 bases and J lost 5; bases outside the gene matches: 16. The germline CDR1 and CDR2 sequences are KGHSH and LQKENI. The CDR3 has 18 amino acids. The CDR3 sequence is CASSPSSGGYDGGTEAFF. Written as DNA, the CDR3 is TGTGCCAGCTCACCATCATCAGGGGGCTATGATGGTGGGACTGAAGCTTTCTTT.

V usage is TRBV5-6 and J usage is TRBJ1-2; no reliable D call. CDR3 length: 14 residues. Trimming stripped 6 bases from V and 8 bases from J, with 20 bases between. Germline assignment: CDR1 SGHDT and CDR2 YYEEEE. CDR3 loop: CASKPFRGSEGYTF. CDR3 DNA sequence: TGTGCCAGCAAGCCTTTCCGGGGATCGGAAGGCTACACCTTC. The variable domain in full, completed from reference TRBV5-6 and TRBJ1-2, reads DAGVTQSPTHLIKTRGQQVTLRCSPKSGHDTVSWYQQALGQGPQFIFQYYEEEERQRGNFPDRFSGHQFPNYSSELNVNALLLGDSALYLCASKPFRGSEGYTFGSGTRLTVV.

This clone was detected only a few times. V and J are TRBV29-1 and TRBJ1-2; D unclear. Germline assignment: CDR1 SQVTM and CDR2 ANQGSEA. Trimming pared 4 bases from V and 3 bases from J, leaving 9 bases between. This CDR3 contains 12 residues. CDR3 region: CSVGRGDYGYTF. The CDR3, as DNA: TGCAGCGTTGGCCGAGGTGACTATGGCTACACCTTC.

This clone showed up just a few times. The rearrangement joins TRBV29-1 to TRBJ1-6; possible D gene TRBD1, 5 bases. Trimming took 5 bases from V and 7 from J, leaving 12 bases between them. Germline lookup yields CDR1 SQVTM and CDR2 ANQGSEA. This CDR3 region has 13 residues. This CDR3 reads CSVLPGTNSPLHF. The CDR3 DNA reads TGCAGCGTTCTCCCAGGGACCAATTCACCCCTCCACTTT.

There are a few counts of this clone. The J gene is TRBJ1-5, the V gene TRBV4-1, with D uncertain. CDR3 length: 13 amino acids. V gave up 3 bases and J gave up 4 bases, with 7 bases separating them. The germline V gene has CDR1 MGHRA and CDR2 YSYEKL. The DNA of the CDR3 is TGCGCCAGCAGCCATCAGTCGAATCAGCCCCAGCATTTT. Protein sequence: CASSHQSNQPQHF.

This chain links TRBV7-9 with TRBJ1-5; maybe TRBD1 (6 bases). Trimming cost V 5 bases and J 3 bases, with 11 bases left between them. CDR3 length: 14 amino acids. Germline CDR1 and CDR2: SEHNR and FQNEAQ (reference sequence). CDR3 loop: CASSETGPNQPQHF. In DNA form, the CDR3 reads TGTGCCAGCAGCGAGACAGGACCCAATCAGCCCCAGCATTTT.

V usage is TRBV7-6 and J usage is TRBJ2-3; TRBD2 matches at 14 bases. CDR1 is SGHVS and CDR2 is FNYEAQ in the germline V gene. There are 16 residues in the CDR3. With 5 bases clipped from V and 10 bases from J, the junction kept 11 bases outside the gene matches. The CDR3 loop reads CASSLGLAGAQLAQYF. CDR3 sequence (DNA): TGTGCCAGCAGCCTGGGACTAGCGGGGGCCCAGTTGGCGCAGTATTTT. The entire variable domain, with the rest obtained from reference TRBV7-6 and TRBJ2-3, is as follows: GAGVSQSPRYKVTKRGQDVALRCDPISGHVSLYWYRQALGQGPEFLTYFNYEAQQDKSGLPNDRFSAERPEGSISTLTIQRTEQRDSAMYRCASSLGLAGAQLAQYFGPGTRLTVL.

The V and J genes are TRBV2 and TRBJ2-7; D is undetermined. Trimming shortened V by 7 bases and J by 0 bases, and 7 bases separated the two germline ends. This CDR3 is 12 amino acids long. CDR1 and CDR2 from the germline V gene are SNHLY and FYNNEI. The DNA of the CDR3 is TGTGCCAGCATGCCGGGCTCCTACGAGCAGTACTTC. Translating it yields CASMPGSYEQYF.

This clone came up a few times. J is TRBJ2-3 and V is TRBV29-1, with 7 bases matching TRBD2. The J segment lost 1 base and the V segment lost 1 base, leaving 2 bases of the junction unmatched. This CDR3 spans 14 amino acids. Looked up from germline, CDR1 is SQVTM and CDR2 is ANQGSEA. CDR3 amino acids: CSVEGSGGTDTQYF. CDR3 bases: TGCAGCGTTGAAGGCAGCGGGGGCACAGATACGCAGTATTTT.

This clone came up a few times. The chain has TRBV2 and TRBJ2-1; D possibly corresponds to TRBD1 (6 bases). With 4 bases removed from V and 4 bases from J, the gap between germline ends came to 11 bases. The CDR3 spans 14 residues. Germline lookup yields CDR1 SNHLY and CDR2 FYNNEI. DNA of the CDR3: TGTGCCAGCAGTGGCGGACAGCCTTACAATGAGCAGTTCTTC. It encodes CASSGGQPYNEQFF.